This T cell receptor beta chain was documented in a study of neurological immune-mediated disorders. 5'RACE with 10-nucleotide random UMIs generated the cDNA. TCRdb reprocessed the 5' RACE reads via MiXCR and lists one record per CDR3 protein. The sample consists of some 30,000 distinct CDR3 sequences, around an eighth of them appearing once. From germline, CDR1 is ENHRY and CDR2 SYGVKD. This CDR3 comprises 15 residues. V lost 3 bases to trimming and J lost 9 bases, with 18 bases between them. By its share, this clonotype is medium-sized. Time point defined: longitudinal time-point 2. This sequence joins TRBV10-3 and TRBJ2-1; D tentatively fits TRBD1 or TRBD2 (7 bases each). The TCR originated in a woman in her forties in good health. Sequences were obtained from PBMCs. The CDR3 protein is CAISDQGRGQVEQFF. CDR3 DNA: TGTGCCATCAGTGACCAAGGGAGGGGGCAAGTTGAGCAGTTCTTC.